What follows are 7 T cell receptor beta chains derived from one specimen sequenced in a study of OX40 agonist ivuxolimab in advanced cancers. Only in-frame clones appear in the TCRdb table, and some are missing; sequencing was by immunoSEQ multiplex PCR. The table lists about 36,000 clones, about 78% of them singletons. The sequenced sample was CD4+ or CD8+ T cells sorted from blood, obtained in a trial of the OX40 agonist ivuxolimab. The receptors shown here come from an adult with an advanced solid tumor such as melanoma, head and neck, liver or kidney cancer.

This rearrangement joins TRBV6-6 to TRBJ1-1; possibly TRBD1 for D (6 bases). CDR3 length: 13 residues. Germline V gene sequence: CDR1 MNHNY, CDR2 SVGAGI (reference sequence). V lost 6 bases, J lost 1 base, and 9 bases lay in between. The CDR3 nucleotides read TGTGCCAGCAGCGTGGGACAGAACACTGAAGCTTTCTTT. Its protein is CASSVGQNTEAFF.

The chain couples TRBV4-1 to TRBJ2-5; possible D gene TRBD1, 6 bases. Germline CDR1 and CDR2: MGHRA and YSYEKL. CDR3 size: 15 residues. V dropped 0 bases and J dropped 3 bases, with 11 bases sitting between them. The CDR3 bases are TGCGCCAGCAGCCAAGATCGGAAGGGGGAAGAGACCCAGTACTTC. Its protein product is CASSQDRKGEETQYF.

This clone was picked up a small number of times. The chain uses TRBV28 and TRBJ1-3; TRBD1 might be the D (6 bases). V was shortened by 5 bases and J by 0 bases, with 8 bases between the two germline ends. This CDR3 contains 14 residues. Germline CDR1 reads MDHEN; CDR2 reads SYDVKM. DNA of the CDR3: TGTGCCAGCAGTAAGGACAGCTCTGGAAACACCATATATTTT. This sequence encodes CASSKDSSGNTIYF.

The chain joins TRBV6-6 to TRBJ2-5, with 8 positions matching TRBD2. This CDR3 has 15 residues. CDR1 is MNHNY and CDR2 is SVGAGI in the germline V gene (reference sequence). V was pared by 5 bases and J by 3 bases, with 8 bases of the junction left unmatched. The CDR3 spells CASSLAGGDEETQYF. The CDR3 nucleotides are TGTGCCAGCAGTCTCGCGGGGGGTGATGAAGAGACCCAGTACTTC.

This rearrangement joins TRBV7-6 to TRBJ2-5, with a possible D match to TRBD2 (6 bases). Germline lookup yields CDR1 SGHVS and CDR2 FNYEAQ. The CDR3 loop spans 14 amino acids. V was trimmed by 0 bases and J by 3 bases, leaving 8 bases between them. For the CDR3, the DNA is TGTGCCAGCAGCTTAGCGCGGGAAGAAGAGACCCAGTACTTC. Translation gives CASSLAREEETQYF.

The chain links TRBV4-1 to TRBJ2-2; 7 positions match TRBD1. This CDR3 has 14 amino acids. The ends lost 7 bases at V and 7 bases at J; junction bases unmatched: 9. Germline loops: CDR1 MGHRA, CDR2 YSYEKL. CDR3 in amino acids: CASTDRATGGELFF. In DNA form, the CDR3 reads TGCGCCAGCACAGACAGGGCTACTGGCGGGGAGCTGTTTTTT.

The V gene is TRBV27, the J gene TRBJ2-5; 8 nucleotides agree with TRBD2. The CDR3 is 16 amino acids. The trim removed 1 base at V and 1 base at J, leaving 5 bases unmatched. Germline assignment: CDR1 MNHEY and CDR2 SMNVEV (reference sequence). The CDR3 sequence: CASSLFTGGAQETQYF. The DNA of the CDR3 is TGTGCCAGCAGTTTATTTACGGGGGGGGCCCAAGAGACCCAGTACTTC.